This T cell receptor (beta chain) stems from a study of blood T cell repertoires in COVID-19. Per the original data handling: Reference gene primer amplification gave estimated nucleated cell counts. Produced via immunoSEQ multiplex PCR; TCRdb's table is partial and in-frame only. From that table come the V and J calls and clone size; the DNA was used to work out D and trimming. The sample consists of some 66,000 clones, around 87% of them appearing once. The sequenced sample consisted of peripheral blood. This receptor was identified in a woman aged 55-69 years with acute or convalescent COVID-19.

In nucleotides, the CDR3 is TGTGCCAGCAGCCGATATAGCGGGAGGGGCACAGATACGCAGTATTTT. Amino acid sequence: CASSRYSGRGTDTQYF. The chain has TRBV7-7 and TRBJ2-3; 11 positions agree with TRBD2. The CDR3 contains 16 residues. Unmatched junction bases numbered 5, after V lost 5 bases and J lost 1 base. The germline gives CDR1 SSHAT, CDR2 FNYEAQ (reference sequence).